These 20 T cell receptor beta chains came from one sample sequenced in a study of T cells in Graves' hyperthyroidism and ophthalmopathy. Using RNA transcripts as the source, TCR beta CDR3 regions were amplified. First-round RT-PCR of the TCR CDR3 relied on the HTBI primer set. TCRdb reprocessed the multiplex PCR reads via MiXCR and lists one record per CDR3 protein. This repertoire shows around 600,000 distinct CDR3 sequences, 15% to 18% found once; its top ten account for around 6.6%. Input material: blood. These receptors were collected from a woman between 25 and 40 years old with Graves' hyperthyroidism.

The table lists this clonotype with a few counts. V gene TRBV4-1 combines with J gene TRBJ2-2; D remains unclear. Between the trimmed V and J ends, which lost 0 bases and 2 bases, there was a span of 7 bases. This CDR3 is 15 amino acids long. Germline loops: CDR1 MGHRA, CDR2 YSYEKL. DNA for the CDR3: TGCGCCAGCAGCCAAGATGAGGATAACACCGGGGAGCTGTTTTTT. Translated: CASSQDEDNTGELFF.

Notes on this clonotype: This may stem from a read error, because a much larger clone lies one nucleotide away. V gene TRBV27 combines with J gene TRBJ2-7; D not resolved. The CDR3 contains 14 residues. CDR1 is MNHEY, CDR2 SMNVEV, per germline (reference sequence). CDR3 sequence: CASSIQPGLNEQCF. In DNA form, the CDR3 reads TGTGCCAGCAGTATTCAGCCCGGCCTGAACGAGCAGTGCTTC.

This clonotype occurred a few times. The CDR3 sequence is CSAPRQGGSEAFF. Written as DNA, the CDR3 is TGCAGTGCTCCCCGGCAGGGTGGGTCTGAAGCTTTCTTT. The rearrangement links TRBV20-1 to TRBJ1-1; D possibly corresponds to TRBD1 (5 bases). CDR3 length: 13 amino acids. Germline values: CDR1 DFQATT, CDR2 SNEGSKA (reference sequence). V was cut by 5 bases and J by 6 bases, with 16 bases left in between.

This clonotype was seen many times. The chain combines TRBV30 with TRBJ2-3; D call uncertain. V gave up 5 bases and J gave up 4 bases, with 13 bases separating them. Germline CDR1 is GTSNPN and CDR2 is SVGIG (reference sequence). This CDR3 comprises 13 residues. The CDR3 DNA follows: TGTGCCTGGTATCCTCCTCCGGCAGATACGCAGTATTTT. Translated: CAWYPPPADTQYF.

This clonotype was recorded a few times. The CDR3 loop reads CASSPGTGGFGQPQHF. The CDR3 nucleotides read TGTGCCAGCAGTCCCGGGACAGGGGGCTTCGGTCAGCCCCAGCATTTT. The V and J genes are TRBV6-1 and TRBJ1-5; 12 bases line up with TRBD1. The junction had 8 bases not matched to a gene; V was cut back by 5 bases and J by 6 bases. The V gene's germline CDR1 is MNHNS and CDR2 SASEGT. This CDR3 spans 16 amino acids.

The sample holds many counts of this clonotype. This chain joins TRBV7-8 and TRBJ2-2, with D hard to call. Germline V gives CDR1 SGHVS, CDR2 FQNEAQ. The CDR3 contains 15 residues. The V end lost 4 bases, the J end lost 2 bases, and 11 bases lay between the germline ends. CDR3 nucleotides: TGTGCCAGCAGCTCCCCGCGAGGAAACACCGGGGAGCTGTTTTTT. As protein: CASSSPRGNTGELFF.

This clonotype was picked up many times. V and J are TRBV6-1 and TRBJ2-1, with D possibly called TRBD1 or TRBD2 (5 bases each). The CDR3 totals 15 residues. Trimming stripped 6 bases from V and 0 bases from J, with 12 bases between. Germline assignment: CDR1 MNHNS and CDR2 SASEGT. CDR3 DNA: TGTGCCAGCAGGGGACCGGGAACCTCCTACAATGAGCAGTTCTTC. It encodes CASRGPGTSYNEQFF.

The rearrangement uses TRBV4-2 and TRBJ2-3; a weak D match, TRBD1 (6 bases). Trimming took off 6 bases at V and 1 base at J, with 11 bases between the two ends. The CDR3 totals 14 residues. From germline, CDR1 is LGHNA and CDR2 YNFKEQ. This CDR3 is CASRFKGGTDTQYF. The CDR3 nucleotides read TGTGCCAGCAGGTTTAAGGGGGGCACAGATACGCAGTATTTT.

This clonotype showed up just a few times. The J gene is TRBJ2-1, the V gene TRBV6-1; perhaps TRBD2 as D (5 bases). Trimming took 0 bases from V and 12 from J, leaving 24 bases between them. Germline loops: CDR1 MNHNS, CDR2 SASEGT. The CDR3 totals 17 residues. The CDR3 region is CASSEAPGGRPPGLQFF. Written as DNA, the CDR3 is TGTGCCAGCAGTGAAGCCCCGGGTGGACGCCCGCCCGGACTGCAGTTCTTC.

This clonotype was found a few times. Being one base from a much bigger clone, this may be a read error. This rearrangement joins TRBV3-1 to TRBJ2-7; TRBD2 matches 7 bases. The CDR3 is 17 amino acids. Germline CDR1 LGHDT, CDR2 YNNKEL (reference sequence). The DNA for the CDR3 is TGTGCCAGCAGCCAAGACTGGGAACTGACTAGCTCCTACGAGCAGCACTTC. Amino acid sequence: CASSQDWELTSSYEQHF.

This clonotype was recorded at least ten times. The gene calls are TRBV6-1 and TRBJ2-7; no firm D call. There are 13 residues in the CDR3. CDR1 is MNHNS and CDR2 is SASEGT in the germline V gene. V shed 5 bases and J shed 6 bases, with 14 bases lying between them. The CDR3 coding sequence is TGTGCCAGCAGTCAATCCGCGGTGGGCGAGCAGTACTTC. Translated, it gives CASSQSAVGEQYF.

The chain links TRBV30 to TRBJ2-2; possibly TRBD2 for D (5 bases). With 5 bases removed from V and 2 bases from J, the gap between germline ends came to 27 bases. CDR1 and CDR2 (germline): GTSNPN, SVGIG (reference sequence). The CDR3 has 19 residues. The CDR3 sequence is CAWGRFGSRRGFNTGELFF. CDR3 nucleotide sequence: TGTGCCTGGGGGCGGTTCGGGTCAAGACGGGGATTTAACACCGGGGAGCTGTTTTTT.

Remarks on this clonotype: One base away lies a much larger clone, so this may be a sequencing read error. V and J are TRBV7-2 and TRBJ2-1; 7 nucleotides match TRBD2. CDR3 size: 16 residues. The trim removed 4 bases at V and 6 bases at J, leaving 12 bases unmatched. Germline values: CDR1 SGHTA, CDR2 FQGNSA. This CDR3 reads CASSYDLAGYFNEQFF. As DNA, the CDR3 is TGTGCCAGCAGCTACGACTTAGCGGGTTACTTCAATGAGCAGTTCTTC. Drawing the rest from reference TRBV7-2 and TRBJ2-1, the complete variable domain is GAGVSQSPSNKVTEKGKDVELRCDPISGHTALYWYRQSLGQGLEFLIYFQGNSAPDKSGLPSDRFSAERTGGSVSTLTIQRTQQEDSAVYLCASSYDLAGYFNEQFFGPGTRLTVL.

Concerning this clonotype itself: Given a much more abundant clone one base away, this may be a read error. The chain combines TRBV20-1 with TRBJ2-1; 8 bases agree with TRBD2. CDR3 length equals 19 residues. V lost 1 base, J lost 2 bases, and 16 bases stayed unmatched. Germline V CDR1 and CDR2: DFQATT, SNEGSKA (reference sequence). The CDR3 here is CSARGMGMLAGGTYNEQFF. CDR3 bases: TGCAGTGCTAGAGGTATGGGTATGTTGGCGGGAGGCACCTACAATGAGCAGTTCTTC.

This clonotype turned up a few times. The rearrangement links TRBV11-2 to TRBJ2-7; TRBD1 aligns across 11 bases. From germline, CDR1 is SGHAT and CDR2 FQNNGV. CDR3 length: 17 amino acids. After removal of 2 bases from V and 4 bases from J, the junction contained 10 bases not matched to a gene. CDR3 amino acids: CASSLFLARDRGYEQYF. The CDR3 DNA reads TGTGCCAGCAGCTTATTCCTCGCCAGGGACAGGGGGTACGAGCAGTACTTC.

This clonotype was recorded a few times. This chain joins TRBV5-6 and TRBJ2-1, with 9 positions matching TRBD2. This CDR3 is built from 15 residues. V gave up 1 base and J gave up 10 bases; unmatched junction bases: 9. Per the germline V gene, CDR1 is SGHDT and CDR2 is YYEEEE. This chain's CDR3 is CASSLRSSGAREQFF. The CDR3 bases are TGTGCCAGCAGCTTGAGATCTAGCGGGGCAAGGGAGCAGTTCTTC.

Many counts were recorded for this clonotype. The rearrangement uses TRBV30 and TRBJ1-3, with 7 bases fitting TRBD1. The CDR3 runs 15 residues. The V gene's germline CDR1 is GTSNPN and CDR2 SVGIG (reference sequence). J lost 3 bases, V lost 1 base, and 6 bases had no gene match. The CDR3 spells CAWSGTGQLGNTIYF. For the CDR3, the DNA is TGTGCCTGGAGTGGGACGGGACAGCTTGGAAACACCATATATTTT.

This clonotype was detected ten times or more. The chain links TRBV7-2 to TRBJ2-4; perhaps TRBD1 as D (7 bases). Trimming removed 3 bases from V and 2 bases from J, with 17 bases in between. This CDR3 spans 17 amino acids. Germline CDR1 SGHTA, CDR2 FQGNSA. The CDR3 protein is CASSFEGGGLPKNIQYF. CDR3 in DNA: TGTGCCAGCAGCTTTGAAGGAGGGGGCCTCCCCAAAAACATTCAGTACTTC.

This clonotype was seen at least ten times. J is TRBJ1-1 and V is TRBV3-1; 7 nucleotides match TRBD1. CDR3 length: 13 residues. The germline V gene has CDR1 LGHDT and CDR2 YNNKEL (reference sequence). The trim removed 4 bases at V and 7 bases at J, leaving 6 bases unmatched. This CDR3 reads CASSLGQRVEAFF. CDR3 nucleotide sequence: TGTGCCAGCAGCCTGGGACAGAGGGTTGAAGCTTTCTTT. The variable domain in full, completed from reference TRBV3-1 and TRBJ1-1, reads DTAVSQTPKYLVTQMGNDKSIKCEQNLGHDTMYWYKQDSKKFLKIMFSYNNKELIINETVPNRFSPKSPDKAHLNLHINSLELGDSAVYFCASSLGQRVEAFFGQGTRLTVV.

This clonotype has ten or more counts. This chain links TRBV12-3 or TRBV12-4 with TRBJ2-1; 14 nucleotides match TRBD2. V trimming: 2 bases; J trimming: 8 bases; junction bases outside the gene matches: 8. This CDR3 has 17 amino acids. CDR3: CASSLLAGTSGRDEQFF. The CDR3 DNA follows: TGTGCCAGCAGTTTATTGGCCGGGACTAGCGGGAGAGATGAGCAGTTCTTC.